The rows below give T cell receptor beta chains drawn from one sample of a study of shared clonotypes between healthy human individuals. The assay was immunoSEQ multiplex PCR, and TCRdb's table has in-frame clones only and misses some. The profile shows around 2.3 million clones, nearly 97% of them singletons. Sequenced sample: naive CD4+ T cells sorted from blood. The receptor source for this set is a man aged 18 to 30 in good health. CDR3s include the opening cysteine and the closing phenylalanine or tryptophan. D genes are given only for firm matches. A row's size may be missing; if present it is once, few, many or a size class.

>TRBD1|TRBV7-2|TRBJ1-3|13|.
TGTGCCAGCAGAGGGACAGGGGGAAACACCATATATTTT
CASRGTGGNTIYF
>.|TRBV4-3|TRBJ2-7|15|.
TGCGCCAGCAGCCAGGAACCTAGCGTTGCCTACGAGCAGTACTTC
CASSQEPSVAYEQYF
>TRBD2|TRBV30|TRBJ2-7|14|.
TGTGCCTGGAGCCTTGGCGGGAGCACCTACGAGCAGTACTTC
CAWSLGGSTYEQYF
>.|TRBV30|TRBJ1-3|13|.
TGTGCCTCCTCCGGGGGGTCCGGAAACACCATATATTTT
CASSGGSGNTIYF
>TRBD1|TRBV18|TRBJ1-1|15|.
TGTGCCAGCTCACCACCCCGACAGGGGAACACTGAAGCTTTCTTT
CASSPPRQGNTEAFF
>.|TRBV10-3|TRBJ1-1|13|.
TGTGCCACCATACAGGGTTTGAACACTGAAGCTTTCTTT
CATIQGLNTEAFF
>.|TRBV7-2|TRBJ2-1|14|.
TGTGCCAGCAGACAGCCGGGGCCTCGGGGTGAGCAGTTCTTC
CASRQPGPRGEQFF
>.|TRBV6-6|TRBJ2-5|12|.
TGTGCCAGCAGTTTTGGGGAAGAGACCCAGTACTTC
CASSFGEETQYF
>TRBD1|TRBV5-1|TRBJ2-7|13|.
TGCGCCAGCAGCAGTGGGACAGCCTACGAGCAGTACTTC
CASSSGTAYEQYF
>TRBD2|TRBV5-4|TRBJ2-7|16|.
TGTGCCAGCAGCTTGTCCGGGGGGGCCGAGGGCTACGAGCAGTACTTC
CASSLSGGAEGYEQYF
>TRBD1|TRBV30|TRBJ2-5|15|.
TGTGCCTGGAGTGTAGCAGGGGACAGCCAGGAGACCCAGTACTTC
CAWSVAGDSQETQYF
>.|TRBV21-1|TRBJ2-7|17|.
TGTGCCAGCAGCAAATTAGGCCGCTCGGCTGGCTCCTACGAGCAGTACTTC
CASSKLGRSAGSYEQYF
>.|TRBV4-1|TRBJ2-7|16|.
TGCGCCAGCAGCCTCTCCGGGACAACAATCACCTACGAGCAGTACTTC
CASSLSGTTITYEQYF
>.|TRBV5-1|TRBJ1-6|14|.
TGCGCCAGCAGCTCAGCGGGGCCCCCGGGCACCCTCCACTTT
CASSSAGPPGTLHF
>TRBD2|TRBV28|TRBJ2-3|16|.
TGTGCCAGCAGTTTAGGGACTAGCGGGGTCACAGATACGCAGTATTTT
CASSLGTSGVTDTQYF
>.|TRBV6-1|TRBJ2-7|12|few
TGTGCCAGCAGTGGAGAGCTGACCCACCGAGACTTC
CASSGELTHRDF
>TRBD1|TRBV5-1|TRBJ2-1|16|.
TGCGCCAGCAGCCTACTGCCAGGGGGCGGGTTGGGTGAGCAGTTCTTC
CASSLLPGGGLGEQFF
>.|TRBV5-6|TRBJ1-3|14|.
TGTGCCAGCAGCCTAGGGAGCTCTGGAAACACCATATATTTT
CASSLGSSGNTIYF
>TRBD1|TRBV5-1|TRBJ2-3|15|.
TGCGCCAGCAGCTCCGGGACAGGGGGCCCAGATACGCAGTATTTT
CASSSGTGGPDTQYF
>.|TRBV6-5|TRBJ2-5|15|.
TGTGCCAGCAGACAGGGCCTTCAAGTTAAAGAGACCCAGTACTTC
CASRQGLQVKETQYF
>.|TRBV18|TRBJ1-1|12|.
TGTGCCAGCTCAGCCGCGGCCGAGGGAGCTTTCTTT
CASSAAAEGAFF
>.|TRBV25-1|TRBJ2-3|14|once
TGTGCCAGCAGTTCTACCGGGGCAGGGGATACGCAGTATTTT
CASSSTGAGDTQYF
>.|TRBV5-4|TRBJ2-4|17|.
TGTGCCAGCAGCTTGTCTGGACAGTCGGCGACGGCAAACATTCAGTACTTC
CASSLSGQSATANIQYF
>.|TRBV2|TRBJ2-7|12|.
TGTGCCAGCAGTACAGAGAATTACGAGCAGTACTTC
CASSTENYEQYF
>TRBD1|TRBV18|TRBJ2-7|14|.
TGTGCCAGCTCACTCGGGACAGGGGGCTACGAGCAGTACTTC
CASSLGTGGYEQYF